These T cell receptor beta chains were read from a single sample in a study of T-cell reconstitution after alpha-beta-depleted transplantation in children. A single record per CDR3 protein comes from TCRdb applying MiXCR to the PCR reads. The sample comprises roughly 610,000 distinct CDR3 sequences, roughly a tenth of which are singletons, and about 4.3% rests with the top ten. The sample here was PBMCs from the stem cell graft donor, taken from the stem cell graft. All receptors come from a human donor who donated a stem cell graft to a child with acute myeloid leukemia. CDR3s include the opening cysteine and the closing phenylalanine or tryptophan. The D gene is left open where the match is weak. Size is omitted from some rows. Given values are once, few, many or a class for expanded clones.

v_call,d_call,j_call,clone_size,cdr3_nt,cdr3_aa
TRBV5-1,-,TRBJ2-1,many,TGTGCCAGCAGCCTTTACAATGAGCAGTTCTTC,CASSLYNEQFF
TRBV12-3/TRBV12-4,-,TRBJ1-1,-,TGTGCCAGCAGTTTATCCCTGAACACTGAAGCTTTCTTT,CASSLSLNTEAFF
TRBV24-1,-,TRBJ2-1,-,TGTGCCACCAGTGACCCGGACAGCCAGTACAATGAGCAGTTCTTC,CATSDPDSQYNEQFF
TRBV4-3,-,TRBJ2-2,-,TGCGCCAGCAGCCAAGGGAGAGTAGGGGACGAGCTGTTTTTT,CASSQGRVGDELFF
TRBV5-1,TRBD1,TRBJ1-3,few,TGCGCAAACCACAGGGGAGAAGGAAACACCATATATTTT,CANHRGEGNTIYF
TRBV20-1,TRBD1,TRBJ2-7,-,TGCAGTGCTGACCGGGACAGGGGCTTCTACGAGCAGTACTTC,CSADRDRGFYEQYF
TRBV11-2,-,TRBJ2-5,many,TGTGCCAGCAGCTTTCAGGGCCCGTCCGAGACCCAGTACTTC,CASSFQGPSETQYF
TRBV12-3/TRBV12-4,-,TRBJ1-1,-,TGTGCCAGCAGTTTAGACCAGAGGGGGAACACTGAAGCTTTCTTT,CASSLDQRGNTEAFF
TRBV20-1,TRBD1,TRBJ1-1,many,TGCAGTGCCACCGACAGGGGCAGGAACACTGAAGCTTTCTTT,CSATDRGRNTEAFF
TRBV5-1,-,TRBJ2-1,many,TGCGCCAGCAGCTTGGGGTCAATCGGGGGTGAGCAGTTCTTC,CASSLGSIGGEQFF
TRBV3-1,-,TRBJ2-1,few,TGTGCCAGCAGCCTACAGGGTAGAGGGCCCTACAATGAGCAGTTCTTC,CASSLQGRGPYNEQFF
TRBV7-9,TRBD2,TRBJ2-7,few,TGTGCCAGCAGCGCGTCTAGCGGGTCGTACGAGCAGTACTTC,CASSASSGSYEQYF
TRBV6-1,TRBD2,TRBJ2-1,-,TGTGCCAGCAGCACCCCGGGACTAGCGGAGAACAATGAGCAGTTCTTC,CASSTPGLAENNEQFF
TRBV24-1,-,TRBJ1-5,many,TGTGCCGCTTCGGGACGGGTGAGATGCAATCAGCCCCAGCATTTT,CAASGRVRCNQPQHF
TRBV20-1,TRBD2,TRBJ2-7,many,TGCAGTGCGGAAGATAGCGGGGCGTCCTACGAGCAGTACTTC,CSAEDSGASYEQYF
TRBV10-3,TRBD2,TRBJ2-1,medium-sized,TGTGCCATCAGTGAGTCCACGACTAGCGGGAGTAGGAGGTACAATGAGCAGTTCTTC,CAISESTTSGSRRYNEQFF
TRBV6-2/TRBV6-3,-,TRBJ1-2,-,TGTGCCAGCACCGAGAGGGGTCTCCTCTTCTATGGCTACACCTTC,CASTERGLLFYGYTF
TRBV7-8,-,TRBJ2-3,-,TGTGCCAGCAGCCTTAGGGTGCGGGATACGCAGTATTTT,CASSLRVRDTQYF
TRBV7-9,-,TRBJ1-1,-,TGTGCCAGCAGCCCCCAAAGGGCGGTCGTGATGAAGGCTTTCTTT,CASSPQRAVVMKAFF
TRBV28,-,TRBJ2-2,few,TGTGCCAGCAGTTTAAAGGCGGACACCGGGGAGCTGTTTTTT,CASSLKADTGELFF
TRBV5-6,-,TRBJ2-6,-,TGTGCCAGCAGCTTGACGGGCTCAACCTCTGGGGCCAACGTCCTGACTTTC,CASSLTGSTSGANVLTF
TRBV6-1,-,TRBJ2-7,many,TGTGCCAGCGGGTCCAGGGGCCCCCCCTACGAGCAGTACTTC,CASGSRGPPYEQYF
TRBV5-6,-,TRBJ2-1,few,TGTGCCAGCAGCTTGGTTGTATTGGCGAGCGGAACAAAATCCTACAATGAGCAGTTCTTC,CASSLVVLASGTKSYNEQFF
TRBV12-3/TRBV12-4,TRBD1,TRBJ2-7,many,TGTGCCAGCAGCCCTGACAGGGCCGGCGAGCAGTACTTC,CASSPDRAGEQYF
TRBV20-1,TRBD1,TRBJ1-3,-,TGCAGTGCTAGAGCCACCCGACAGGGGATAGCCCCTGGAAACACCATATATTTT,CSARATRQGIAPGNTIYF
TRBV9,TRBD1,TRBJ2-2,-,TGTGCCAGCAGAAAGACAGGGGATCTTGTCGGGGAGCTGTTTTTT,CASRKTGDLVGELFF
TRBV6-1,-,TRBJ1-4,-,TGTGCCAGCAGACTATTGGGGGGATCGGATGAAAAACTGTTTTTT,CASRLLGGSDEKLFF
TRBV29-1,TRBD1,TRBJ1-2,-,TGCAGCGTTGAAACTACCCGGGACAGGGGGCTTATCTATGGCTACACCTTC,CSVETTRDRGLIYGYTF
TRBV12-3/TRBV12-4,TRBD1,TRBJ2-6,-,TGTGCCAGCAGTTCACCGGGACAGGGGGCCTCTGGGGCCAACGTCCTGACTTTC,CASSSPGQGASGANVLTF
TRBV4-3,-,TRBJ2-5,-,TGCGCCAGCAGCCAAGGAGTTACGACGAAGACCCAGTACTTC,CASSQGVTTKTQYF
TRBV20-1,-,TRBJ2-6,-,TGCAGTGCTAGTTGGGCTTCTGGGGCCAACGTCCTGACTTTC,CSASWASGANVLTF
TRBV5-1,TRBD1,TRBJ1-2,-,TGCGCCAGCAGCTTGGGACAGGGAGGTGGTGGCTACACCTTC,CASSLGQGGGGYTF
TRBV10-3,-,TRBJ1-1,many,TGTGCCACCGCGGACGGAAACACTGAAGCTTTCTTT,CATADGNTEAFF
TRBV3-1,TRBD2,TRBJ2-2,-,TGTGCCAGCAGCCCCGGAATTAGCGGGAGCTCCAAGTTCGCGAACACCGGGGAGCTGTTTTTT,CASSPGISGSSKFANTGELFF
TRBV4-3,TRBD1,TRBJ2-5,many,TGCGCCAGCAGCCTTCACAGGGGAGAGACCCAGTACTTC,CASSLHRGETQYF
TRBV30,TRBD2,TRBJ2-2,few,TGTGCCTGGAGTGTACGAGCGGGGGCCGGGGAGCTGTTTTTT,CAWSVRAGAGELFF
TRBV29-1,-,TRBJ2-5,-,TGCAGCGTTAGGAGGGGGGGGTCACAAGAGACCCAGTACTTC,CSVRRGGSQETQYF
TRBV5-1,TRBD2,TRBJ2-1,few,TGCGCCAGCAGCGGGACTAGCGGGAGCTATGAGCAGTTCTTC,CASSGTSGSYEQFF
TRBV10-3,TRBD2,TRBJ2-2,many,TGTGCCATCTTACAAGGGACTAGCGGGAGCGGGACCGGGGAGCTGTTTTTT,CAILQGTSGSGTGELFF
TRBV29-1,TRBD1,TRBJ2-7,-,TGCAGCGCCATGGGACAGCGCTCCTACGAGCAGTACTTC,CSAMGQRSYEQYF
TRBV5-1,-,TRBJ2-7,-,TGCGCCAGCAGCCCCGACCGGATCTCCTACGAGCAGTACTTC,CASSPDRISYEQYF
TRBV29-1,TRBD1,TRBJ2-7,many,TGCAGCGTTGAAGTCTTGGCGACAGGGGGCCACGAGCAGTACTTC,CSVEVLATGGHEQYF
TRBV29-1,-,TRBJ1-1,-,TGCAGCGCGGGGACGTCTGAAGCTTTCTTT,CSAGTSEAFF
TRBV7-3,TRBD1,TRBJ2-1,many,TGTGCCAGCAGCACAGGACAGGGCAATGAGCAGTTCTTC,CASSTGQGNEQFF
TRBV28,-,TRBJ2-4,few,TGTGCCAGCACTACCCCAGGAGGGAACATTCAGTACTTC,CASTTPGGNIQYF
TRBV5-1,TRBD2,TRBJ2-1,-,TGCGCCAGCAGCTTGCGGGGGGAGGGCCAATTCTTC,CASSLRGEGQFF
TRBV21-1,-,TRBJ2-5,few,TGTGCCAGCATTGGGCTAGCGGGAGAAGAGACCCAGTACTTC,CASIGLAGEETQYF